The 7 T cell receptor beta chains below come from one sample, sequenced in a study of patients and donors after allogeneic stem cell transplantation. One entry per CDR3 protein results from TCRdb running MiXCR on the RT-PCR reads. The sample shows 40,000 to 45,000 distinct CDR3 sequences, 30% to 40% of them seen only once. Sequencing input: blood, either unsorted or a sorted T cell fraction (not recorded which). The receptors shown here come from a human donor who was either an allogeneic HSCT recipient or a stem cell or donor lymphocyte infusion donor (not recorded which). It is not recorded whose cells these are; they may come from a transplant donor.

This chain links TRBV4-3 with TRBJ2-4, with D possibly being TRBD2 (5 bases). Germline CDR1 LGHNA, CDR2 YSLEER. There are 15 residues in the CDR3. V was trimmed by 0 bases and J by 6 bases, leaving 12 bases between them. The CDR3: CASSQELAGPNIQYF. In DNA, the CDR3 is TGCGCCAGCAGCCAAGAATTGGCGGGTCCAAACATTCAGTACTTC.

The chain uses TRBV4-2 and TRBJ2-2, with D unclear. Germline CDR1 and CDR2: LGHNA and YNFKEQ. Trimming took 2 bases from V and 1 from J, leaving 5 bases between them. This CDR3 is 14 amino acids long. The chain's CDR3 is CASSQTGNTGELFF. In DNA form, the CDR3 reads TGTGCCAGCAGCCAAACGGGGAACACCGGGGAGCTGTTTTTT.

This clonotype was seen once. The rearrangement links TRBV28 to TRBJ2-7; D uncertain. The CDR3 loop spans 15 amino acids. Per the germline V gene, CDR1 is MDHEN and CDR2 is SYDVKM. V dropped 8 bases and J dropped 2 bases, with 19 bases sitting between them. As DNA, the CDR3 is TGTGCCAGCGCCTACCGGGCCTACACGACCTACGAGCAGTACTTC. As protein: CASAYRAYTTYEQYF.

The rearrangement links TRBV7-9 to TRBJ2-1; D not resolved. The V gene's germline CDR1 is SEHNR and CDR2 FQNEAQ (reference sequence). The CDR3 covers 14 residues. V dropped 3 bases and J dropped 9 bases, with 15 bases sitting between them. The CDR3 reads CASSFGRPAIEQFF. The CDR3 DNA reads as TGTGCCAGCAGCTTTGGACGACCCGCCATTGAGCAGTTCTTC.

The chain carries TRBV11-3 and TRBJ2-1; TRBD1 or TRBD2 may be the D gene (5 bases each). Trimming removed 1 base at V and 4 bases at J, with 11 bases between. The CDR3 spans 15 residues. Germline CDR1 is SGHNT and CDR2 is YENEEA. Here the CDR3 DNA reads TGTGCCAGCAGCTTAGTTTCGGGGCCTTACAATGAGCAGTTCTTC. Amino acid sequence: CASSLVSGPYNEQFF.

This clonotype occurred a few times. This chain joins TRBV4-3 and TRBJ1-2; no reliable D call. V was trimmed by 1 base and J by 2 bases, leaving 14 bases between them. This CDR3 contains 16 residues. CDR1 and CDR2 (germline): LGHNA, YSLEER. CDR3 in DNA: TGCGCCAGCAGCCAAGGATTCCCTACGGGGAACTATGGCTACACCTTC. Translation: CASSQGFPTGNYGYTF.

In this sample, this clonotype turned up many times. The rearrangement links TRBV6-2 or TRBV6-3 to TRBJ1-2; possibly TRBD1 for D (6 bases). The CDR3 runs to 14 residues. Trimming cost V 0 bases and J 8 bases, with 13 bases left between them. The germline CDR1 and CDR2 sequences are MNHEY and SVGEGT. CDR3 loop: CASSYSRDINGYTF. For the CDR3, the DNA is TGTGCCAGCAGTTACTCACGGGACATTAACGGCTACACCTTC.